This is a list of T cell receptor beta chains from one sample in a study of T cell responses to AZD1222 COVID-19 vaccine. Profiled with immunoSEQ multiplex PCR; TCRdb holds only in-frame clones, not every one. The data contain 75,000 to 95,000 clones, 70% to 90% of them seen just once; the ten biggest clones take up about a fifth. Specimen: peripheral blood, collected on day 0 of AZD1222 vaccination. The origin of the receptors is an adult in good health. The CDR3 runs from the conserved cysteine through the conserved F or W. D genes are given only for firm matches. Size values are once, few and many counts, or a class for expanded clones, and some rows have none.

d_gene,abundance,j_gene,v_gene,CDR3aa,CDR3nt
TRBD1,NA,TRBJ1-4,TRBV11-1,CASSQQGPNEKLFF,TGTGCCAGCAGCCAACAGGGGCCTAATGAAAAACTGTTTTTT
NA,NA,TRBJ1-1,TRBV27,CASSLGVAEEAFF,TGTGCCAGCAGTCTTGGGGTTGCAGAAGAAGCTTTCTTT
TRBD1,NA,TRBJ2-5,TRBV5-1,CASSIQGAEETQYF,TGCGCCAGCAGCATACAGGGGGCAGAGGAGACCCAGTACTTC
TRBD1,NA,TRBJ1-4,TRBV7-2,CASSFSQGAGEKLFF,TGTGCCAGCAGTTTCTCACAGGGGGCGGGAGAAAAACTGTTTTTT
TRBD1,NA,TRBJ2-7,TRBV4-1,CASSQDTGTGNEQYF,TGCGCCAGCAGCCAAGATACCGGGACAGGGAACGAGCAGTACTTC
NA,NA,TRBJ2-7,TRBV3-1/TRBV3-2,CASSQEFGFYEQYF,TGTGCCAGCAGCCAAGAATTCGGATTCTACGAGCAGTACTTC
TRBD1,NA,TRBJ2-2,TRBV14,CASSPVTGVNTGELFF,TGTGCCAGCAGCCCTGTCACAGGGGTTAACACCGGGGAGCTGTTTTTT
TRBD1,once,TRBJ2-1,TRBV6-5,CASSRPSTGHNEQFF,TGTGCCAGCAGCCGACCGTCGACAGGGCACAATGAGCAGTTCTTC
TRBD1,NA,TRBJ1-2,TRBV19,CASSTSGQGRYGYTF,TGTGCCAGTAGTACCTCGGGACAGGGGAGGTATGGCTACACCTTC
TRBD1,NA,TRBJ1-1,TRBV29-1,CSVVDRGNTEAFF,TGCAGCGTTGTTGACAGGGGGAACACTGAAGCTTTCTTT